This TCR beta chain was sequenced in a study of blood T cell repertoires in COVID-19. The germline gives CDR1 SGDLS, CDR2 YYNGEE. The CDR3 sequence is 15 residues long. Trimming removed 3 bases from V and 9 bases from J; junction bases left unmatched: 9. The data were produced by immunoSEQ multiplex PCR, yet TCRdb's version contains in-frame clones alone and is incomplete. The sample shows about 110,000 clones, around nine tenths of them seen only once. Material: peripheral blood. V gene TRBV9 combines with J gene TRBJ1-6, with 7 bases identical to TRBD1. This sequence originates from a human donor in a cohort sampled during active COVID-19. The CDR3 reads CASSGEQGFTSPLHF. The CDR3 nucleotides are TGTGCCAGCAGCGGGGAACAGGGGTTTACTTCACCCCTCCACTTT.